The 9 T cell receptor beta chains listed next were all sequenced from one sample in a study of technical replicates of blood from several donors listed by TCRdb under 2017. The protocol used for the library was the immunoSEQ multiplex PCR assay. TCRdb took this table from immuneACCESS and kept in-frame rearrangements with V and J called. Such tables lack part of the clones; where checked against another copy, unresolved V genes explain under half of the gap, and the rest is unexplained. For this sample there are about 61,000 clones; 95% to 98% appear just once. The top ten constitute 0.15% to 0.25% of the sample. The sample consisted of T cells isolated from PBMCs. These receptors came from a human donor in good health.

The rearrangement uses TRBV7-3 and TRBJ2-2; possible D gene TRBD1, 6 bases. CDR1 and CDR2 (germline): SGHTA, FQGTGA. The CDR3 extends over 12 amino acids. V lost 5 bases and J lost 7, with 8 bases in between. The CDR3 nucleotides read TGTGCCAGCAGCCAGGGGAACGGGGAGCTGTTTTTT. Its protein is CASSQGNGELFF.

The chain links TRBV18 to TRBJ2-6, with TRBD1 matching over 8 bases. The CDR3 sequence is 17 residues long. Trimming at V came to 1 base and at J to 2 bases, leaving 4 bases not matched to a gene. Germline V gene sequence: CDR1 KGHSH, CDR2 LQKENI. Written as DNA, the CDR3 is TGTGCCAGCTCACCACTTTCAGGGGGCGCTGGGGCCAACGTCCTGACTTTC. Translated: CASSPLSGGAGANVLTF.

The rearrangement links TRBV27 to TRBJ2-7; D is unresolved. The germline V and J ends were trimmed by 4 bases and 3 bases, with 7 bases remaining between them. Germline-derived CDR1 and CDR2 are MNHEY and SMNVEV (reference sequence). CDR3 size: 12 residues. The CDR3 region has the DNA TGTGCCAGCAGTTCCCCGGTCTACGAGCAGTACTTC. Its protein is CASSSPVYEQYF.

The chain recombines TRBV7-8 with TRBJ2-7; 7 positions agree with TRBD1. With V trimmed by 5 bases and J by 2 bases, 6 bases remained unmatched. The CDR3 is made up of 14 amino acids. Per germline, CDR1 SGHVS and CDR2 FQNEAQ. In nucleotides, the CDR3 is TGTGCCAGCAGCCACCGGACAGGTCCCTACGAGCAGTACTTC. This codes for CASSHRTGPYEQYF.

This chain links TRBV7-8 with TRBJ1-1, with D maybe TRBD1 (5 bases). In germline, CDR1 is SGHVS, CDR2 FQNEAQ. The CDR3 has 13 amino acids. V lost 5 bases, J lost 5 bases, and 12 bases lay in between. The CDR3 is CASSPTRGTEAFF. The CDR3 DNA is TGTGCCAGCAGCCCCACACGGGGGACTGAAGCTTTCTTT.

The chain links TRBV14 to TRBJ2-1, with 11 bases aligning to TRBD2. Germline V gene sequence: CDR1 SGHDN, CDR2 FVKESK. Germline trimming cut 2 bases from V and 6 bases from J; bases unmatched to any gene: 9. The CDR3 consists of 17 residues. In nucleotides, the CDR3 is TGTGCCAGCAGCCAAATAGCGGGAGGGCCTCCCACCAATGAGCAGTTCTTC. The encoded protein is CASSQIAGGPPTNEQFF.

Here the CDR3 reads CASSFSGSGTGNDSPLHF. CDR3 bases: TGTGCCAGCAGCTTTTCCGGGTCCGGGACAGGCAATGATTCACCCCTCCACTTT. The chain joins TRBV11-3 to TRBJ1-6, with 8 bases aligning to TRBD1. The CDR3 covers 18 residues. Germline trimming cut 3 bases from V and 8 bases from J; bases unmatched to any gene: 15. Germline V gene data show CDR1 as SGHNT and CDR2 as YENEEA.

This chain joins TRBV28 and TRBJ1-1; 10 positions agree with TRBD1. V trimming: 5 bases; J trimming: 0 bases; junction bases outside the gene matches: 9. CDR3 length: 17 amino acids. The germline V gene encodes CDR1 MDHEN and CDR2 SYDVKM. The CDR3, as DNA: TGTGCCAGCAGTCATAGGGGGACAGGGGACATGAACACTGAAGCTTTCTTT. Protein product: CASSHRGTGDMNTEAFF.

This clone came up a few times. The rearrangement uses TRBV9 and TRBJ2-5, with D unresolved. V was shortened by 0 bases and J by 2 bases, with 8 bases between the two germline ends. CDR1 SGDLS and CDR2 YYNGEE come from the germline V gene. The CDR3 runs to 14 residues. The CDR3 region has the DNA TGTGCCAGCAGCGTAGGGAGTCAGCAAGAGACCCAGTACTTC. It specifies CASSVGSQQETQYF. Using reference TRBV9 and TRBJ2-5 for the parts outside the CDR3, the full variable domain is DSGVTQTPKHLITATGQRVTLRCSPRSGDLSVYWYQQSLDQGLQFLIQYYNGEERAKGNILERFSAQQFPDLHSELNLSSLELGDSALYFCASSVGSQQETQYFGPGTRLLVL.